The rows below give T cell receptor beta chains drawn from one sample of a study of blood T cell repertoires in COVID-19. Assay used: immunoSEQ multiplex PCR; TCRdb lists only in-frame clones, some missing. The sample holds about 170,000 clones, about four fifths seen once. The specimen sequenced was peripheral blood. The receptors were gathered from a man in his forties who had recovered from COVID-19. Each CDR3 is given with its conserved first and last residue. The D gene is left open where the match is weak. A clone size is listed for some rows: how often the clone was seen (once, few, many), or a class if it is expanded.

V gene: TRBV19; clone size: -; D gene: -; J gene: TRBJ2-2; CDR3 protein: CASSEGHFTGELFF; CDR3 DNA: TGTGCCAGTAGCGAGGGACACTTCACCGGGGAGCTGTTTTTT
V gene: TRBV12-3/TRBV12-4; clone size: -; D gene: TRBD1; J gene: TRBJ1-2; CDR3 protein: CASSFGQGGGYTF; CDR3 DNA: TGTGCCAGCAGTTTCGGACAGGGGGGCGGCTACACCTTC
V gene: TRBV6-5; clone size: -; D gene: -; J gene: TRBJ1-3; CDR3 protein: CASRDIYTIYF; CDR3 DNA: TGTGCCAGCCGGGACATTTACACCATATATTTT
V gene: TRBV10-3; clone size: -; D gene: -; J gene: TRBJ2-3; CDR3 protein: CAISDRDYTQYF; CDR3 DNA: TGTGCCATCAGTGACCGGGACTATACGCAGTATTTT
V gene: TRBV6-5; clone size: -; D gene: -; J gene: TRBJ1-3; CDR3 protein: CASRPPAGNTIYF; CDR3 DNA: TGTGCCAGCAGGCCTCCGGCTGGAAACACCATATATTTT
V gene: TRBV24-1; clone size: -; D gene: -; J gene: TRBJ2-3; CDR3 protein: CATSEATPADCTDTQYF; CDR3 DNA: TGTGCCACCAGTGAGGCCACACCAGCGGATTGCACAGATACGCAGTATTTT
V gene: TRBV6-5; clone size: few; D gene: -; J gene: TRBJ2-1; CDR3 protein: CASSTTTRNEQFF; CDR3 DNA: TGTGCCAGCAGTACAACTACCCGCAATGAGCAGTTCTTC
V gene: TRBV5-4; clone size: -; D gene: TRBD1; J gene: TRBJ2-7; CDR3 protein: CASSLDRDRGYEQYF; CDR3 DNA: TGTGCCAGCAGCTTGGATCGGGACAGGGGTTACGAGCAGTACTTC
V gene: TRBV27; clone size: -; D gene: -; J gene: TRBJ1-1; CDR3 protein: CASSLSRSAEAFF; CDR3 DNA: TGTGCCAGCAGTTTATCGCGGAGCGCTGAAGCTTTCTTT
V gene: TRBV18; clone size: -; D gene: -; J gene: TRBJ2-2; CDR3 protein: CASSPGTGRTGELFF; CDR3 DNA: TGTGCCAGCTCACCAGGGACCGGGAGAACCGGGGAGCTGTTTTTT
V gene: TRBV7-9; clone size: -; D gene: -; J gene: TRBJ2-2; CDR3 protein: CAIYGQGRTGELFF; CDR3 DNA: TGTGCCATCTACGGCCAGGGGCGAACCGGGGAGCTGTTTTTT
V gene: TRBV9; clone size: -; D gene: -; J gene: TRBJ1-2; CDR3 protein: CASSVVVAPSRVGKVGYTF; CDR3 DNA: TGTGCCAGCAGCGTAGTAGTGGCCCCTAGTCGGGTAGGAAAGGTGGGCTACACCTTC
V gene: TRBV28; clone size: -; D gene: -; J gene: TRBJ2-5; CDR3 protein: CASSSSPRTQYF; CDR3 DNA: TGTGCCAGCAGTTCCTCTCCGCGGACCCAGTACTTC
V gene: TRBV29-1; clone size: few; D gene: TRBD1; J gene: TRBJ2-7; CDR3 protein: CSVGQANEQYF; CDR3 DNA: TGCAGCGTCGGACAGGCCAACGAGCAGTACTTC
V gene: TRBV7-9; clone size: -; D gene: -; J gene: TRBJ1-2; CDR3 protein: CASSLLVGQGYTF; CDR3 DNA: TGTGCCAGCAGCTTACTGGTGGGGCAAGGCTACACCTTC
V gene: TRBV9; clone size: -; D gene: -; J gene: TRBJ2-5; CDR3 protein: CASSPSEYETQYF; CDR3 DNA: TGTGCCAGCAGCCCTAGTGAGTATGAGACCCAGTACTTC
V gene: TRBV7-8; clone size: -; D gene: TRBD1; J gene: TRBJ2-7; CDR3 protein: CASSFATGGFYEQYF; CDR3 DNA: TGTGCCAGCAGTTTCGCGACAGGGGGCTTCTACGAGCAGTACTTC
V gene: TRBV19; clone size: -; D gene: TRBD1; J gene: TRBJ2-5; CDR3 protein: CASSPPTGVILGAQYF; CDR3 DNA: TGTGCCAGTAGTCCGCCGACAGGGGTAATACTGGGGGCCCAGTACTTC
V gene: TRBV9; clone size: -; D gene: TRBD2; J gene: TRBJ2-5; CDR3 protein: CASSLGLAGIQETQYF; CDR3 DNA: TGTGCCAGCAGCCTGGGACTAGCGGGAATCCAAGAGACCCAGTACTTC
V gene: TRBV7-6; clone size: -; D gene: -; J gene: TRBJ1-4; CDR3 protein: CASSSSTNEKLFF; CDR3 DNA: TGTGCCAGCAGCTCCTCAACTAATGAAAAACTGTTTTTT
V gene: TRBV7-2; clone size: -; D gene: -; J gene: TRBJ2-5; CDR3 protein: CASSLAGRYQETQYF; CDR3 DNA: TGTGCCAGCAGCTTAGCAGGCAGGTACCAAGAGACCCAGTACTTC
V gene: TRBV10-3; clone size: -; D gene: -; J gene: TRBJ2-3; CDR3 protein: CAISESTLNTDTQYF; CDR3 DNA: TGTGCCATCAGTGAGTCGACTCTAAACACAGATACGCAGTATTTT
V gene: TRBV4-2; clone size: once; D gene: TRBD2; J gene: TRBJ2-1; CDR3 protein: CASSQGTSGGPSSYNEQFF; CDR3 DNA: TGTGCCAGCAGCCAAGGGACTAGCGGGGGGCCGAGCTCCTACAATGAGCAGTTCTTC
V gene: TRBV11-3; clone size: -; D gene: -; J gene: TRBJ2-7; CDR3 protein: CASRGPFTYEQYF; CDR3 DNA: TGTGCCAGCAGGGGGCCCTTCACCTACGAGCAGTACTTC
V gene: TRBV18; clone size: few; D gene: -; J gene: TRBJ2-2; CDR3 protein: CASSPGQNTGELFF; CDR3 DNA: TGTGCCAGCTCACCGGGACAGAACACCGGGGAGCTGTTTTTT
V gene: TRBV28; clone size: once; D gene: -; J gene: TRBJ1-2; CDR3 protein: CASSPFGGPPTYTF; CDR3 DNA: TGTGCCAGCAGTCCCTTTGGGGGCCCACCTACCTACACCTTC
V gene: TRBV3-1/TRBV3-2; clone size: -; D gene: TRBD1; J gene: TRBJ1-3; CDR3 protein: CASSPRTGSGNTIYF; CDR3 DNA: TGTGCCAGCAGCCCTCGGACAGGGTCAGGAAACACCATATATTTT
V gene: TRBV10-3; clone size: -; D gene: TRBD1; J gene: TRBJ1-2; CDR3 protein: CAIHEGQGPSYGYTF; CDR3 DNA: TGTGCCATCCACGAGGGACAGGGGCCTTCCTATGGCTACACCTTC
V gene: TRBV6-2/TRBV6-3; clone size: -; D gene: -; J gene: TRBJ2-5; CDR3 protein: CASSYSNSLGTQYF; CDR3 DNA: TGTGCCAGCAGTTACTCTAATAGCCTGGGGACCCAGTACTTC
V gene: TRBV12-1; clone size: -; D gene: -; J gene: TRBJ2-7; CDR3 protein: CASSFDPGQPLPYSYEQYF; CDR3 DNA: TGTGCCAGCAGCTTTGACCCTGGACAGCCCTTGCCTTACTCCTACGAGCAGTACTTC
V gene: TRBV11-3; clone size: once; D gene: -; J gene: TRBJ2-5; CDR3 protein: CASSQQQLLETQYF; CDR3 DNA: TGTGCCAGCAGCCAACAACAGCTTCTGGAGACCCAGTACTTC